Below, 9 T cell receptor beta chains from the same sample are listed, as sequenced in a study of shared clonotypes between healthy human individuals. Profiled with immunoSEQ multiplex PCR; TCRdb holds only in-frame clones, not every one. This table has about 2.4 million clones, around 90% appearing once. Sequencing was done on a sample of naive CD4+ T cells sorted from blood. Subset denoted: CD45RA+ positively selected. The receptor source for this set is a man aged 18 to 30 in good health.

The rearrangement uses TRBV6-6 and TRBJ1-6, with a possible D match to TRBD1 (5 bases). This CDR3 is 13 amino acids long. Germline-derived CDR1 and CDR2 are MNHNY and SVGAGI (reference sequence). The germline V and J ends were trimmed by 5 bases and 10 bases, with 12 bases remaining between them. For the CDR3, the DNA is TGTGCCAGCAGTCAGGTAGGGGAATCACCCCTCCACTTT. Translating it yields CASSQVGESPLHF.

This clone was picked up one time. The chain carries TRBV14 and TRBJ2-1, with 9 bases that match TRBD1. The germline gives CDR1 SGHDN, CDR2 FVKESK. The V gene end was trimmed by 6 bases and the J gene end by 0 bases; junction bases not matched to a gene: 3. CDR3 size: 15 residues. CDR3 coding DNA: TGTGCCAGCAGTCAGGACAGGGGCTCCTACAATGAGCAGTTCTTC. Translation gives CASSQDRGSYNEQFF.

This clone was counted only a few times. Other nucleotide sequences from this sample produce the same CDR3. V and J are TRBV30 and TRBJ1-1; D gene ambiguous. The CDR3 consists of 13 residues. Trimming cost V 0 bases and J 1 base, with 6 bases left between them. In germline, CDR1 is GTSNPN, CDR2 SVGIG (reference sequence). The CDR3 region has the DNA TGTGCCTGGAGTGTACGCAGGAACACTGAAGCTTTCTTT. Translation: CAWSVRRNTEAFF.

CDR3 nucleotides: TGTGCCAGCAGCTTAGCGAAGGGGGGCACAGATACGCAGTATTTT. Residues: CASSLAKGGTDTQYF. The chain has TRBV7-9 and TRBJ2-3; the D gene is possibly TRBD1 (6 bases). The CDR3 is 15 residues long. Germline V lookup: CDR1 SEHNR, CDR2 FQNEAQ (reference sequence). Trimming shortened V by 0 bases and J by 1 base, and 8 bases separated the two germline ends.

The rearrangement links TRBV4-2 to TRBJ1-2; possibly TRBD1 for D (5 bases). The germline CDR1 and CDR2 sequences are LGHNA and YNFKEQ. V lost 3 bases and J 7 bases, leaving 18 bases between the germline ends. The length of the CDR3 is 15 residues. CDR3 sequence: CASSHNLWGGGGYTF. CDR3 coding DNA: TGTGCCAGCAGCCACAACCTCTGGGGCGGAGGTGGCTACACCTTC.

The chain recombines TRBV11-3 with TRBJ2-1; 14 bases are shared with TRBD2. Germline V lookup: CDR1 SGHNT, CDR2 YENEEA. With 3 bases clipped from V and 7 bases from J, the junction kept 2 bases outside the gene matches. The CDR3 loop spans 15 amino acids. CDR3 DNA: TGTGCCAGCAGCTTTGGACTAGCGGGAGGAAATGAGCAGTTCTTC. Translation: CASSFGLAGGNEQFF.

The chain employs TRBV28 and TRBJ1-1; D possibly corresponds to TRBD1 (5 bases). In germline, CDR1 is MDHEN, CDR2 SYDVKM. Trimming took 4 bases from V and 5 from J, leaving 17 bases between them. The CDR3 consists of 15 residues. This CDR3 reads CASSSAQGAVTEAFF. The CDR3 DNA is TGTGCCAGCAGTTCCGCGCAGGGAGCTGTAACTGAAGCTTTCTTT.

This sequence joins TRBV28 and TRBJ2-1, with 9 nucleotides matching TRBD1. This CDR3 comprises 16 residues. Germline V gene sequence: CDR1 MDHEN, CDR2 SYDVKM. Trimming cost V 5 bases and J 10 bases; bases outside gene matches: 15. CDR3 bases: TGTGCCAGCAGTACCCCATGGGACAGGGCTCAGGACGAGCAGTTCTTC. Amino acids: CASSTPWDRAQDEQFF.

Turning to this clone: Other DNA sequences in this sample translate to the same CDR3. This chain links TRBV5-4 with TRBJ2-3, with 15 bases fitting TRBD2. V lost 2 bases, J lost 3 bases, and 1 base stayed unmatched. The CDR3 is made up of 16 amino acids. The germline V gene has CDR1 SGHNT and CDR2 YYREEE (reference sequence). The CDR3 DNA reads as TGTGCCAGCAGCTTCGGACTAGCGGGGGGGACAGATACGCAGTATTTT. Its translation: CASSFGLAGGTDTQYF.